The T cell receptor beta chain under discussion was sequenced for a study of blood T cells in healthy people across ages. The authors ran a second PCR of about 6 to 11 cycles using a sample-barcoded 5' primer and a J-beta primer mix. From the 5' RACE reads, TCRdb called clonotypes with MiXCR, one entry per CDR3 protein. Here the sample spans fewer than 800,000 distinct CDR3 sequences, roughly 25% being singletons. Germline V gene data show CDR1 as MDHEN and CDR2 as SYDVKM. The CDR3 has 11 amino acids. This clonotype was observed a handful of times. These data also formed part of another study, on T cells of mothers and their children. That study reports: Per mother, over 9 million TCR beta CDR3 reads were obtained; per child, about 3 million.

The chain is built from TRBV28 and TRBJ2-1; D is uncertain. TRBJ2-7 explains the end of the DNA better; the J call may be wrong. Sequencing used blood. The TCR sequence derives from a boy aged 5-17 years in good health. This CDR3 reads CASSLRHEQYF. The CDR3 DNA follows: TGTGCCAGCAGTTTACGACACGAGCAGTACTTC.